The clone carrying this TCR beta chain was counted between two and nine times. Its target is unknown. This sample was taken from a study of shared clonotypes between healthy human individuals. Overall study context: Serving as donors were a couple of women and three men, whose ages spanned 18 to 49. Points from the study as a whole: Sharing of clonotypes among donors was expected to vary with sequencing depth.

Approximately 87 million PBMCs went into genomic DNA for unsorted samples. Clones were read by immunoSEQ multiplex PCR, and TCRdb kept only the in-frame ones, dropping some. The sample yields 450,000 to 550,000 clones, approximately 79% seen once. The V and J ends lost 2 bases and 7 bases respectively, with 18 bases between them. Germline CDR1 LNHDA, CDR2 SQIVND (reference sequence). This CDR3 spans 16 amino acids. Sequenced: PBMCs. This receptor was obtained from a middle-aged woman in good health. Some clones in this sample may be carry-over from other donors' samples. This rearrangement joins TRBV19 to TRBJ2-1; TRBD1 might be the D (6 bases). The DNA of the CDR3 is TGTGCCAGTAGTATAAGGGCCCTCGGGACAAATAATGAGCAGTTCTTC. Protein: CASSIRALGTNNEQFF.